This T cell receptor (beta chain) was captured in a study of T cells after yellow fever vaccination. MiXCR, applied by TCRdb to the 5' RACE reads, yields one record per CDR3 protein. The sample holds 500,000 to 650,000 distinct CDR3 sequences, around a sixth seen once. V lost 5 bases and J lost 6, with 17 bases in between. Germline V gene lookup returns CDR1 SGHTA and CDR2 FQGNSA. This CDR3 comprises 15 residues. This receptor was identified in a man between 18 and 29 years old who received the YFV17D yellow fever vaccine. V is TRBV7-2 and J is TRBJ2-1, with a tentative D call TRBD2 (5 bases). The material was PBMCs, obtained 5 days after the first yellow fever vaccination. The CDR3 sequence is CASSPRATWSNEQFF. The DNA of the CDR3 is TGTGCCAGCAGCCCGCGGGCTACGTGGTCCAATGAGCAGTTCTTC.